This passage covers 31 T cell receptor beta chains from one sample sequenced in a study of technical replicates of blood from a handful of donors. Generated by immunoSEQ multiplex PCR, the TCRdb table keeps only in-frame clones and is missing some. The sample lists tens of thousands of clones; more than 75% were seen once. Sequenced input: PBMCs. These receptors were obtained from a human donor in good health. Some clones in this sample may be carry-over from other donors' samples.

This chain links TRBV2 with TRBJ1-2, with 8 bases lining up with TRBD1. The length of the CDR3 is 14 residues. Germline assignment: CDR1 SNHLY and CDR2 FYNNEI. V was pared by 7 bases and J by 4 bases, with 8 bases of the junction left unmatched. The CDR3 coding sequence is TGTGCCAGCACCGCGACAGGGGTTGGCTATGGCTACACCTTC. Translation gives CASTATGVGYGYTF.

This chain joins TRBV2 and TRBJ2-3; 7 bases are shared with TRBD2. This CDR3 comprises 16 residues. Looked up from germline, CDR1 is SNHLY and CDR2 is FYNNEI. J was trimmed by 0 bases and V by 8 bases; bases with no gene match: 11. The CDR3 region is CASGWSGDASTDTQYF. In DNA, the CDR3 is TGTGCCAGCGGCTGGAGCGGGGACGCTAGCACAGATACGCAGTATTTT.

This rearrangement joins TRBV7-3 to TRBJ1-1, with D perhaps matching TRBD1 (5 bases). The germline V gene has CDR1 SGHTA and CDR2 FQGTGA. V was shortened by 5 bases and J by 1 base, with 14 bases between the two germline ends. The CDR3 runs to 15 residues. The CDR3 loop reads CASSQGSSQNTEAFF. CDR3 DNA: TGTGCCAGCAGCCAGGGCAGCTCACAGAACACTGAAGCTTTCTTT.

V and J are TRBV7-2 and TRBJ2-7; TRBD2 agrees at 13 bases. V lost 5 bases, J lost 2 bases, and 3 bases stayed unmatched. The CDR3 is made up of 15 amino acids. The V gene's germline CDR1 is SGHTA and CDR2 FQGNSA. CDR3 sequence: CASSPGLAGAYEQYF. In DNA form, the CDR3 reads TGTGCCAGCAGCCCCGGACTAGCGGGAGCCTACGAGCAGTACTTC. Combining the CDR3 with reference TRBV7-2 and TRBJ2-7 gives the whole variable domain GAGVSQSPSNKVTEKGKDVELRCDPISGHTALYWYRQSLGQGLEFLIYFQGNSAPDKSGLPSDRFSAERTGGSVSTLTIQRTQQEDSAVYLCASSPGLAGAYEQYFGPGTRLTVT.

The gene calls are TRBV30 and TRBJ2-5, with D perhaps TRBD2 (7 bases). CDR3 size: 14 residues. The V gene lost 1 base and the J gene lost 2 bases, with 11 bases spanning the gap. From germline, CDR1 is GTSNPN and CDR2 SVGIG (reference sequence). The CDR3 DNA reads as TGTGCCTGGAGTGGGGGGGGCACGCAAGAGACCCAGTACTTC. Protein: CAWSGGGTQETQYF.

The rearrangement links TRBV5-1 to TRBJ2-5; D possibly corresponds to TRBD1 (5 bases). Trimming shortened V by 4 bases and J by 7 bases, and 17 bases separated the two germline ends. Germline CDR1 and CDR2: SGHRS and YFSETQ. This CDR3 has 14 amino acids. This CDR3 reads CASSNPEGAWTQYF. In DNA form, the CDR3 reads TGCGCCAGCAGCAACCCGGAAGGGGCCTGGACCCAGTACTTC. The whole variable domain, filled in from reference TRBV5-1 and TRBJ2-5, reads KAGVTQTPRYLIKTRGQQVTLSCSPISGHRSVSWYQQTPGQGLQFLFEYFSETQRNKGNFPGRFSGRQFSNSRSEMNVSTLELGDSALYLCASSNPEGAWTQYFGPGTRLLVL.

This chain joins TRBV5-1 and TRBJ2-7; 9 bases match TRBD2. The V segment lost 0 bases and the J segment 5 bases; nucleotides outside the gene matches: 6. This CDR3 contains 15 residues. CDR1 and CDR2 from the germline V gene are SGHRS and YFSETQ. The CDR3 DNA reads TGCGCCAGCAGCTTGGTCCAGCGGGAGGTCCACGAGCAGTACTTC. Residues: CASSLVQREVHEQYF.

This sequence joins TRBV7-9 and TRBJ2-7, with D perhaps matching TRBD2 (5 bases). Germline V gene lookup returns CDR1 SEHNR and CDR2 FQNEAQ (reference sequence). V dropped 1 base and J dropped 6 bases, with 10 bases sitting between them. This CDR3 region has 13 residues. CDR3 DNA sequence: TGTGCCAGCAGCTTAGTTACTAGTCCCGAGCAGTACTTC. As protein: CASSLVTSPEQYF.

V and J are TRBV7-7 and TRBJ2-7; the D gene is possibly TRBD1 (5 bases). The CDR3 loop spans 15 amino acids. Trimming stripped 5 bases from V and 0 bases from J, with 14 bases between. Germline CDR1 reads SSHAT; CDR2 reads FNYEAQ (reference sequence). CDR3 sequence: CASSPRSGFSYEQYF. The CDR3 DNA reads TGTGCCAGCAGCCCGAGGTCAGGGTTCTCCTACGAGCAGTACTTC. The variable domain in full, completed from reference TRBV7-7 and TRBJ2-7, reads GAGVSQSPRYKVTKRGQDVTLRCDPISSHATLYWYQQALGQGPEFLTYFNYEAQPDKSGLPSDRFSAERPEGSISTLTIQRTEQRDSAMYRCASSPRSGFSYEQYFGPGTRLTVT.

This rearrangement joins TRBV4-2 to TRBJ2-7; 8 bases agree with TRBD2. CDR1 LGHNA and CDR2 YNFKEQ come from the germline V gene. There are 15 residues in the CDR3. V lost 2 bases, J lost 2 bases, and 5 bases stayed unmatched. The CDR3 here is CASSQNSGNAYEQYF. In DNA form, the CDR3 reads TGTGCCAGCAGCCAAAATAGCGGGAACGCCTACGAGCAGTACTTC.

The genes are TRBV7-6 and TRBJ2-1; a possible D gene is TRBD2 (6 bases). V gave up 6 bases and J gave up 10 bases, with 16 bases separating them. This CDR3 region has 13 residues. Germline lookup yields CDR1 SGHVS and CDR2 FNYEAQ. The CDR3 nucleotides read TGTGCCAGCAGTCGAGACAGACTAGACGAGCAGTTCTTC. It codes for CASSRDRLDEQFF.

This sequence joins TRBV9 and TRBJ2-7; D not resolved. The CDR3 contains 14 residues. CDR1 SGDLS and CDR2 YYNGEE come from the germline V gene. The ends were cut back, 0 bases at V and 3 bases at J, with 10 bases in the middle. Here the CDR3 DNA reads TGTGCCAGCAGCGTAGTTGATAGAAGCTACGAGCAGTACTTC. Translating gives CASSVVDRSYEQYF.

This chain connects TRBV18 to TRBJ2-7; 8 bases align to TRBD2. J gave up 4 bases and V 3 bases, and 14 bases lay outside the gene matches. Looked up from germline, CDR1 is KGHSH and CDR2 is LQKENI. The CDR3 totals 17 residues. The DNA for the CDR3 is TGTGCCAGCTCACCCGCGCGGGGGAGCGGGAGTCCGTACGAGCAGTACTTC. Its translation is CASSPARGSGSPYEQYF.

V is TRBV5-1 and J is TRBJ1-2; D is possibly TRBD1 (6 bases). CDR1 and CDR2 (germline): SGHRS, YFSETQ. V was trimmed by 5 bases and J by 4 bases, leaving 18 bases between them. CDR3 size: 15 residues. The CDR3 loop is CASRPDSELLYGYTF. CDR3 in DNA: TGCGCCAGCAGACCGGACAGCGAATTACTCTATGGCTACACCTTC.

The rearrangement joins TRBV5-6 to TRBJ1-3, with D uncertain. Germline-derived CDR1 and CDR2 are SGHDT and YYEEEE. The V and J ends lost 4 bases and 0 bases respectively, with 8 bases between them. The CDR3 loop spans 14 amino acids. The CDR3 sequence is CASSPMSSGNTIYF. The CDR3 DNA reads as TGTGCCAGCAGCCCGATGAGCTCTGGAAACACCATATATTTT.

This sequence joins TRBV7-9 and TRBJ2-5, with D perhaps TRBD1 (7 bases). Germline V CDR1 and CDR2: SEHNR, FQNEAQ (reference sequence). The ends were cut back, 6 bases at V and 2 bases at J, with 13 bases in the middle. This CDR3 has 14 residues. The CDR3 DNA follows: TGTGCCAGCAGACGACAGGGAGGTCAAGAGACCCAGTACTTC. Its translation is CASRRQGGQETQYF.

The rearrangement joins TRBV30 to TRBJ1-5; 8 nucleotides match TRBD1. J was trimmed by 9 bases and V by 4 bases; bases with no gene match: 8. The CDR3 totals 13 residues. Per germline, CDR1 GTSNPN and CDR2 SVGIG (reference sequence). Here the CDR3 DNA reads TGTGCCTGGAAGGGACAGGCCCCAGGGCCCCAGCATTTT. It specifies CAWKGQAPGPQHF.

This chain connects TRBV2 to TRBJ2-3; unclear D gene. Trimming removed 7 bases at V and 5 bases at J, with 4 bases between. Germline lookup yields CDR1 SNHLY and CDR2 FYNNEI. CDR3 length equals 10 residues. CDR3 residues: CASTGDTQYF. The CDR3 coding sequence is TGTGCCAGCACGGGAGATACGCAGTATTTT.

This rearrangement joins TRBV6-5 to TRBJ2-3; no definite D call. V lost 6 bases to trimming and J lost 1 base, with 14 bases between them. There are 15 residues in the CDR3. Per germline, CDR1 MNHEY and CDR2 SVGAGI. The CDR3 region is CASRSPGVRTDTQYF. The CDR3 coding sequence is TGTGCCAGCAGGTCCCCCGGAGTACGCACAGATACGCAGTATTTT.

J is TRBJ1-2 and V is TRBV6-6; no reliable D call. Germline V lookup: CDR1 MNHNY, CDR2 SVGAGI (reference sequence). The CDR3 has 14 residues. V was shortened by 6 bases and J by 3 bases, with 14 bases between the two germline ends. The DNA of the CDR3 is TGTGCCAGCAGACCCGACACCCAGTACTATGGCTACACCTTC. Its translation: CASRPDTQYYGYTF.

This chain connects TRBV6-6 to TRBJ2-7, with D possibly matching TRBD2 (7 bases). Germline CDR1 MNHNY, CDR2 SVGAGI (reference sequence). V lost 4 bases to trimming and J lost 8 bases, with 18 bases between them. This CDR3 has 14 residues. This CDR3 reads CASSSEGGGWKQYF. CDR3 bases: TGTGCCAGCAGTTCGGAGGGGGGGGGTTGGAAGCAGTACTTC.

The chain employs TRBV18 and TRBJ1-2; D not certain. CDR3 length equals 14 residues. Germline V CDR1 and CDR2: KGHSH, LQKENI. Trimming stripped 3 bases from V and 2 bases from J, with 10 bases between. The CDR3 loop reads CASSPRQDNYGYTF. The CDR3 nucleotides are TGTGCCAGCTCACCCAGGCAAGACAACTATGGCTACACCTTC.

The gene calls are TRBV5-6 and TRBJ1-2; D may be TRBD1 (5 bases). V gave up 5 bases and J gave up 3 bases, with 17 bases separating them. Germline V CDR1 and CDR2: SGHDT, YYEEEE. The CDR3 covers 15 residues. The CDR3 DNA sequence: TGTGCCAGCAGTAGGCGAGCAGGGCCTGACTATGGCTACACCTTC. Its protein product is CASSRRAGPDYGYTF.

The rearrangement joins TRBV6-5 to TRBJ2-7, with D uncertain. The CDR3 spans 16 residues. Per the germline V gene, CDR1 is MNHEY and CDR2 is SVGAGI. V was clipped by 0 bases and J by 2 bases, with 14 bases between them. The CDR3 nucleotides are TGTGCCAGCAGTTACTCGGGCAGTTTGTCAGCCTACGAGCAGTACTTC. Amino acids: CASSYSGSLSAYEQYF.

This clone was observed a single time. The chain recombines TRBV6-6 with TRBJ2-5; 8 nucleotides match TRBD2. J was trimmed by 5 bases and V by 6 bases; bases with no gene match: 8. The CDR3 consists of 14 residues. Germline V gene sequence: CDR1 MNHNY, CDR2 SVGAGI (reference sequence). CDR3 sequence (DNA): TGTGCCAGCAGCGCCGCCCAGCGGGGGGAGACCCAGTACTTC. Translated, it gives CASSAAQRGETQYF.

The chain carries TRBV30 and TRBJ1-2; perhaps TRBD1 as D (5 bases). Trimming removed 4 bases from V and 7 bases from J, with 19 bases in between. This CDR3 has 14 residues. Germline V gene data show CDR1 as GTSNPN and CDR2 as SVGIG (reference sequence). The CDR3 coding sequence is TGTGCCTGGACTCACCTTGCCGGGGGTGTTGGCTACACCTTC. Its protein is CAWTHLAGGVGYTF.

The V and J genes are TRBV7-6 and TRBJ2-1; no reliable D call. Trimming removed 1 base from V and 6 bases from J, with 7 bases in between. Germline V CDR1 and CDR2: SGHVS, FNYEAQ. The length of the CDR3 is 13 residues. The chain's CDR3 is CASSLGAFNEQFF. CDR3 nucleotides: TGTGCCAGCAGCTTAGGGGCCTTCAATGAGCAGTTCTTC.

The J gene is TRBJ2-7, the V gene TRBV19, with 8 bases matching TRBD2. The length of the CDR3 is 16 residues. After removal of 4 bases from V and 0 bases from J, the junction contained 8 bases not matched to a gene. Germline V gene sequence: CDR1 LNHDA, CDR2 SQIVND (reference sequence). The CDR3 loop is CASSKGGTSGSYEQYF. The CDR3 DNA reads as TGTGCCAGTAGTAAGGGGGGAACTAGCGGCTCCTACGAGCAGTACTTC.

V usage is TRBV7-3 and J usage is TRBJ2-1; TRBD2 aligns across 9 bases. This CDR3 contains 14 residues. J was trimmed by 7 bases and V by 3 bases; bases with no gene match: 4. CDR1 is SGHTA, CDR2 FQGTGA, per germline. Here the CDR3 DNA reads TGTGCCAGCAGCTTGCGGGGGGGCGTAAATGAGCAGTTCTTC. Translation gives CASSLRGGVNEQFF.

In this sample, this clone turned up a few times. CDR3 region: CASSQWLSEENEQFF. In DNA form, the CDR3 reads TGCGCCAGCAGCCAATGGTTGAGTGAGGAGAATGAGCAGTTCTTC. The V call is TRBV4-3, the J call TRBJ2-1; D is uncertain. This CDR3 is built from 15 residues. Trimming took off 2 bases at V and 7 bases at J, with 15 bases between the two ends. Germline assignment: CDR1 LGHNA and CDR2 YSLEER.

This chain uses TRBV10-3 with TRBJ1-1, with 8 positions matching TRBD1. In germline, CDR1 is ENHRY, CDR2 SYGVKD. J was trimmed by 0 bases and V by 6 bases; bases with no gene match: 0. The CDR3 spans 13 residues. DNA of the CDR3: TGTGCCATCAGGACAGGGGTGAACACTGAAGCTTTCTTT. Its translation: CAIRTGVNTEAFF.